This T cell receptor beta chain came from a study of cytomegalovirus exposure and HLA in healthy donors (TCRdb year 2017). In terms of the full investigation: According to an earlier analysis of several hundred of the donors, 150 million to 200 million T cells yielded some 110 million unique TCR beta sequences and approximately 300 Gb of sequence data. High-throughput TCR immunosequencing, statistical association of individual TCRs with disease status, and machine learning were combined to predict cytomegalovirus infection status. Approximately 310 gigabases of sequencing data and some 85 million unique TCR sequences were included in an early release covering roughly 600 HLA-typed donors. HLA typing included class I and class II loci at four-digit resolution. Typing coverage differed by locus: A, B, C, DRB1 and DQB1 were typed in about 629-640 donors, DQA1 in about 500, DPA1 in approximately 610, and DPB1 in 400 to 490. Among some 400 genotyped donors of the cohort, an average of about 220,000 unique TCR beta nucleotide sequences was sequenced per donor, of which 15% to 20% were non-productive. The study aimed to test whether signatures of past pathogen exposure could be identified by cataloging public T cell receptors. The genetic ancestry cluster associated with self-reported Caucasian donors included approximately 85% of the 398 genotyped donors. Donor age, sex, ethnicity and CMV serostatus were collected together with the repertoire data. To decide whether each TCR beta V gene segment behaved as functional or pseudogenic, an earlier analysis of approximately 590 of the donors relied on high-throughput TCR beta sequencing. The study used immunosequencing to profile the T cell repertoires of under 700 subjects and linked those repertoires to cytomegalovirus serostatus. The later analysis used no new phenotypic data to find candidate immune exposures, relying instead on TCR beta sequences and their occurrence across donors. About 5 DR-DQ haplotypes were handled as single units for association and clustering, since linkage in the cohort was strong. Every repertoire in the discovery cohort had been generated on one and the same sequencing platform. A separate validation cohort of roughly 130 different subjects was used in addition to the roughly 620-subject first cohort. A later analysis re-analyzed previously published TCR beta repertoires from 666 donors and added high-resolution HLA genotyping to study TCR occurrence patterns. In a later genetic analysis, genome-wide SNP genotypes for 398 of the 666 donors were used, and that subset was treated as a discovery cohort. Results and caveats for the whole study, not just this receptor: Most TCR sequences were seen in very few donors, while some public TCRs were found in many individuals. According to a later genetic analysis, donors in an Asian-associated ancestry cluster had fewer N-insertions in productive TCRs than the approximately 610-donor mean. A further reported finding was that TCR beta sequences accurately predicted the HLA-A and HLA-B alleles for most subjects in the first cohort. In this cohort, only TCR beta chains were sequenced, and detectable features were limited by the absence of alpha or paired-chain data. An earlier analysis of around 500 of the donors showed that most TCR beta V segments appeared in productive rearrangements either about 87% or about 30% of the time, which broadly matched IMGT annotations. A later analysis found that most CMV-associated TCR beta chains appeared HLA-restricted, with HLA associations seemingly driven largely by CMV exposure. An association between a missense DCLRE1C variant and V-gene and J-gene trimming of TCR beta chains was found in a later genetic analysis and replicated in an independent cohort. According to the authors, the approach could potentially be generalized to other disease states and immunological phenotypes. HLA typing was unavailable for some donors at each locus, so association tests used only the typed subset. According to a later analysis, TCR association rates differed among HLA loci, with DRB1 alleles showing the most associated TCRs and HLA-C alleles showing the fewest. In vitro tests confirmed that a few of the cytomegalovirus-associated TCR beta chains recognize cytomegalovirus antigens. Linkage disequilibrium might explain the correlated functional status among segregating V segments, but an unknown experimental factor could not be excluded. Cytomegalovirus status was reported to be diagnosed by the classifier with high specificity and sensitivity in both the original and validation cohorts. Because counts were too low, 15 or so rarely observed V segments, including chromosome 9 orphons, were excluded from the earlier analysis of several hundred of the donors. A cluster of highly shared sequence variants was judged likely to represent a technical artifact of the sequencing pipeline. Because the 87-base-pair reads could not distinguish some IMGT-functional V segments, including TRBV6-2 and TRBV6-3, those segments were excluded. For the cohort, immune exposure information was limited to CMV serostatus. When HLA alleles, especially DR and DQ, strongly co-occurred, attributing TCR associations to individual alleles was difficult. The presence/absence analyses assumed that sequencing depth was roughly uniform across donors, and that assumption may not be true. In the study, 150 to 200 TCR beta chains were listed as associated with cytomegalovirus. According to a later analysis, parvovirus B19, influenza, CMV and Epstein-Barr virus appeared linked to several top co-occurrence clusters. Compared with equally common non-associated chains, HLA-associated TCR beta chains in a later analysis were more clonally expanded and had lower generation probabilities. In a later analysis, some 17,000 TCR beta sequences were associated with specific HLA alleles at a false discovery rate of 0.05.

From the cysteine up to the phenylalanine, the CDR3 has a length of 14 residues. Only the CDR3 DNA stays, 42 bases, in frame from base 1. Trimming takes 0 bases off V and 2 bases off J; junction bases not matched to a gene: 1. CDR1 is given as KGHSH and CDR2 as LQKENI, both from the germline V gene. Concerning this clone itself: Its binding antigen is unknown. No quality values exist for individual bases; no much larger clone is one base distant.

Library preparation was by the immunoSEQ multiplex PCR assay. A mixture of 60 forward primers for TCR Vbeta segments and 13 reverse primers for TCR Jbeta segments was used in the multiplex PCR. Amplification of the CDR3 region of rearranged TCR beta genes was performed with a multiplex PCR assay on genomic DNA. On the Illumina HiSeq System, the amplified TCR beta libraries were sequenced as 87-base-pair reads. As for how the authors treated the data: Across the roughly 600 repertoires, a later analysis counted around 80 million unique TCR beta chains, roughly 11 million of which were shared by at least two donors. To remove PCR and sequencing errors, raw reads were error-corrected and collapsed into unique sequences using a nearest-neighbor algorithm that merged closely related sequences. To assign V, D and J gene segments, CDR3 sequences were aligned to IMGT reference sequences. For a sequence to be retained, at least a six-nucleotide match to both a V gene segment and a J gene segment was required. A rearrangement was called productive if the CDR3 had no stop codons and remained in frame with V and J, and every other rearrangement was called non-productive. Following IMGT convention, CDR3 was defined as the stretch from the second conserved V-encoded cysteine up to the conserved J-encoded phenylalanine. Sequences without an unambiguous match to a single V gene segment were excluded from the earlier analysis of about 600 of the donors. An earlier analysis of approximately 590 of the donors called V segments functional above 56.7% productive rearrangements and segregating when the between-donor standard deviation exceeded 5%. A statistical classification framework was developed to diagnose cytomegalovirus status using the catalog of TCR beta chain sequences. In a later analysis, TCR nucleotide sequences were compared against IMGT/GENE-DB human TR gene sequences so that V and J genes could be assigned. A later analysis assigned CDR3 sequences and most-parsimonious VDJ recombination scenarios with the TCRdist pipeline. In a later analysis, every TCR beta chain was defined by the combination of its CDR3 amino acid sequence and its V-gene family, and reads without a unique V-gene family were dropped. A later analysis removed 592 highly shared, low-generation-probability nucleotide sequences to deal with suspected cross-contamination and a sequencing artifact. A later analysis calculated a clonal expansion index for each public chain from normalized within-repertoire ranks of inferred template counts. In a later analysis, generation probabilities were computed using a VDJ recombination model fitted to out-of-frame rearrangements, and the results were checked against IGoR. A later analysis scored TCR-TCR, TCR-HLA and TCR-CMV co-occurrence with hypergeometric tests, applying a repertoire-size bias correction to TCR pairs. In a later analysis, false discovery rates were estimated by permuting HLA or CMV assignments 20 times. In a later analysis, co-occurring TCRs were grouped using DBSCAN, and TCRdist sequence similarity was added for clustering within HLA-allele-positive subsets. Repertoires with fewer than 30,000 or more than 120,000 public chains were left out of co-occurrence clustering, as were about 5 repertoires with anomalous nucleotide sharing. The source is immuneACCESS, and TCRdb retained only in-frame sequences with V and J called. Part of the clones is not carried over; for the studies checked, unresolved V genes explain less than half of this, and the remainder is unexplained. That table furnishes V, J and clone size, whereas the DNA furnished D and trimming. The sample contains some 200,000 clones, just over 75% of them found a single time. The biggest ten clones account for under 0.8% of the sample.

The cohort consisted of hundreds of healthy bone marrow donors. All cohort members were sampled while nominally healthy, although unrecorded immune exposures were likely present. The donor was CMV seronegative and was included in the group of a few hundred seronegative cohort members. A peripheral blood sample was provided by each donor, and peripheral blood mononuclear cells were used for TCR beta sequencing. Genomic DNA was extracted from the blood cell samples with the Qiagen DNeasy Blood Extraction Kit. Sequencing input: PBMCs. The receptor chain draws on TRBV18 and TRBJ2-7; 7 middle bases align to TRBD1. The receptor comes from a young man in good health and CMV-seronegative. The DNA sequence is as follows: TGTGCCAGCTCACCACCGGGACAGCCCTACGAGCAGTACTTC. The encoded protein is CASSPPGQPYEQYF.